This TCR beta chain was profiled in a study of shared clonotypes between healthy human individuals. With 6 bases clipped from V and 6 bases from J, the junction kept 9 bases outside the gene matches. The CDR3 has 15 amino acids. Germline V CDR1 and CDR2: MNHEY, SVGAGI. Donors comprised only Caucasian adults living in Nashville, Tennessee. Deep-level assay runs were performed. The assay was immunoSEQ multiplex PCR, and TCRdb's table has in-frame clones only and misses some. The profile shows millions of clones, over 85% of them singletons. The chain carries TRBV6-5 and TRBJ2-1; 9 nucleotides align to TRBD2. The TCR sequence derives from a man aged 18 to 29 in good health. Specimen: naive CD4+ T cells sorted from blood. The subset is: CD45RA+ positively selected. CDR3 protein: CASSPSGSGGNEQFF. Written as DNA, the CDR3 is TGTGCCAGCAGCCCCAGTGGTAGCGGGGGCAATGAGCAGTTCTTC.